A selection of T cell receptor beta chains follows, all from one sample in a study of response to subunit inactivated influenza vaccine. MiXCR, applied by TCRdb to the RT-PCR reads, yields one record per CDR3 protein. Found here are over 800,000 distinct CDR3 sequences, 20% to 25% of them singletons; the top ten hold roughly 10%. Sequencing used PBMCs from blood, obtained around 5 days after vaccination. These receptors were obtained from a man in his forties or fifties who received an inactivated influenza vaccine. CDR3s include the opening cysteine and the closing phenylalanine or tryptophan. The order of the fields is D gene, clone size, CDR3 length, J gene, V gene, CDR3 DNA, CDR3 protein. D genes are given only for firm matches. Size values are once, few and many counts, or a class for expanded clones, and some rows have none.

D: TRBD1; size: many; length: 14; J: TRBJ2-7; V: TRBV5-1; DNA: TGCGCCAGCAGCGGGGACAGGGGCTCCTACGAGCAGTACTTC; CDR3: CASSGDRGSYEQYF
D: TRBD1; size: many; length: 17; J: TRBJ1-4; V: TRBV5-1; DNA: TGCGCCAGCAGCTTAGACAGGGGAGATCCCCTGAAGGAAAAACTGTTTTTT; CDR3: CASSLDRGDPLKEKLFF
D: .; size: .; length: 15; J: TRBJ2-2; V: TRBV12-3/TRBV12-4; DNA: TGTGCCAGCAGTTTAAGAAGATCGAACACCGGGGAGCTGTTTTTT; CDR3: CASSLRRSNTGELFF
D: TRBD2; size: few; length: 15; J: TRBJ2-5; V: TRBV7-8; DNA: TGTGCCAGCAGACGACCGGGGGGGCCTCAAGAGACCCAGTACTTC; CDR3: CASRRPGGPQETQYF
D: TRBD1; size: .; length: 12; J: TRBJ1-2; V: TRBV20-1; DNA: TGCAGTGCAGAACAGGGGGTCCATGGCTACACCTTC; CDR3: CSAEQGVHGYTF
D: TRBD1; size: few; length: 16; J: TRBJ2-7; V: TRBV5-8; DNA: TGTGCCAGCAGAGCCCACACCGGGACAGCCACGTACGAGCAGTACTTC; CDR3: CASRAHTGTATYEQYF
D: .; size: .; length: 15; J: TRBJ2-5; V: TRBV12-3/TRBV12-4; DNA: TGTGCCAGCAGTCCTAACAGGGGAGGGCAAGAGACCCAGTACTTC; CDR3: CASSPNRGGQETQYF
D: .; size: .; length: 15; J: TRBJ2-7; V: TRBV5-1; DNA: TGCGCCAGCAGCCCCGGGGGCGGGGGCTACTACGAGCAGTACTTC; CDR3: CASSPGGGGYYEQYF
D: .; size: few; length: 13; J: TRBJ2-7; V: TRBV2; DNA: TGTGCCACATCCGACAGCGTTGAGGACGAGCAGTACTTC; CDR3: CATSDSVEDEQYF
D: TRBD1; size: many; length: 15; J: TRBJ2-7; V: TRBV9; DNA: TGTGCCAGCAGCGTCCACCCGGGACAGGGAGACAAGCAGTACTTC; CDR3: CASSVHPGQGDKQYF
D: .; size: few; length: 14; J: TRBJ2-3; V: TRBV7-2; DNA: TGTGCCAGCAGCTCCCGACACGGGGGAGATACGCAGTATTTT; CDR3: CASSSRHGGDTQYF
D: .; size: few; length: 13; J: TRBJ1-1; V: TRBV29-1; DNA: TGCAGCGTTCGGAAGGGGATGAACACTGAAGCTTTCTTT; CDR3: CSVRKGMNTEAFF
D: .; size: .; length: 12; J: TRBJ2-7; V: TRBV5-1; DNA: TGCGCCAGCAGCTTGTATGATTACGAGCAGTACTTC; CDR3: CASSLYDYEQYF
D: .; size: few; length: 13; J: TRBJ2-7; V: TRBV12-3/TRBV12-4; DNA: TGTGCCAGCAGCGTCGTAGGCTCCTACGAGCAGTACTTC; CDR3: CASSVVGSYEQYF
D: .; size: few; length: 12; J: TRBJ2-3; V: TRBV12-3/TRBV12-4; DNA: TGTGCCAGCAGTTCAAGGCCGGACCTACCGTATTTT; CDR3: CASSSRPDLPYF
D: .; size: .; length: 13; J: TRBJ2-7; V: TRBV7-2; DNA: TGTGCCAGCAGCTTGCGTACTAATTACGAGCAGTACTTC; CDR3: CASSLRTNYEQYF
D: .; size: .; length: 17; J: TRBJ2-2; V: TRBV20-1; DNA: TGCAGTGCTAGAGATGGGGCGAAACGGGTTCTCACCGGGGAGCTGTTTTTT; CDR3: CSARDGAKRVLTGELFF
D: .; size: .; length: 12; J: TRBJ1-2; V: TRBV9; DNA: TGTGCCAGCAGCGCCGAACAGGGCGGCTACACCTTC; CDR3: CASSAEQGGYTF
D: .; size: few; length: 18; J: TRBJ2-6; V: TRBV5-5; DNA: TGTGCCAGCAGTATATGGCCAGGAGGCGCTTCTGGGGCCAACGTCCTGACTTTC; CDR3: CASSIWPGGASGANVLTF
D: TRBD1; size: .; length: 15; J: TRBJ2-1; V: TRBV20-1; DNA: TGCAGTGCTAGGAGGGGGCGCCCTCTTTCCAATGAGCAGTTCTTC; CDR3: CSARRGRPLSNEQFF
D: TRBD1; size: few; length: 18; J: TRBJ2-6; V: TRBV10-3; DNA: TGTGCCACCTTCAATAGGGGGCGCGGAGGCTCTGGGGCCAACGTCCTGACTTTC; CDR3: CATFNRGRGGSGANVLTF
D: .; size: .; length: 14; J: TRBJ2-1; V: TRBV7-9; DNA: TGTGCCAGCAGCAAACCGGGCCCGGGGGATGAGCAGTTCTTC; CDR3: CASSKPGPGDEQFF
D: .; size: .; length: 14; J: TRBJ1-1; V: TRBV25-1; DNA: TGTGCCAGCAGTGAATCAGTGATGAACACTGAAGCTTTCTTT; CDR3: CASSESVMNTEAFF
D: .; size: .; length: 16; J: TRBJ1-1; V: TRBV4-3; DNA: TGCGCCAGCAGCCAAGATGCCCCCGGGGTGAACACTGAAGCTTTCTTT; CDR3: CASSQDAPGVNTEAFF
D: TRBD2; size: few; length: 15; J: TRBJ2-3; V: TRBV12-3/TRBV12-4; DNA: TGTGCCAGCAGTTTTAGCGGGGGGCGCACAGATACGCAGTATTTT; CDR3: CASSFSGGRTDTQYF
D: .; size: many; length: 13; J: TRBJ2-1; V: TRBV24-1; DNA: TGTGCCACCAGTGATCTGGTGAACAATGAGCAGTTCTTC; CDR3: CATSDLVNNEQFF
D: .; size: few; length: 14; J: TRBJ1-5; V: TRBV4-3; DNA: TGCGCCAGCAGCCAAAATAGTGGGAATCAGCCCCAGCATTTT; CDR3: CASSQNSGNQPQHF
D: .; size: few; length: 12; J: TRBJ2-1; V: TRBV7-9; DNA: TGTGCCAGCAGCTCTGAAGGGCTTGAGCAGTTCTTC; CDR3: CASSSEGLEQFF
D: TRBD2; size: .; length: 18; J: TRBJ2-7; V: TRBV4-3; DNA: TGCGCCAGCAGCCAAGATTTAGGACTAGCGGGTTACTCCTACGAGCAGTACTTC; CDR3: CASSQDLGLAGYSYEQYF
D: TRBD1; size: few; length: 14; J: TRBJ2-1; V: TRBV6-5; DNA: TGTGCCAGCAGTTTCAGGGGGCAGAGGAATGAGCAGTTCTTC; CDR3: CASSFRGQRNEQFF
D: .; size: few; length: 15; J: TRBJ2-2; V: TRBV3-1; DNA: TGTGCCAGCAGCCCCCTGGTAGATCACACCGGGGAGCTGTTTTTT; CDR3: CASSPLVDHTGELFF
D: TRBD2; size: .; length: 15; J: TRBJ2-1; V: TRBV7-2; DNA: TGTGCCAGCAGCTATAGCGGGGGGGCCTACAATGAGCAGTTCTTC; CDR3: CASSYSGGAYNEQFF
D: .; size: many; length: 15; J: TRBJ2-1; V: TRBV28; DNA: TGTGCCAGCAGTTCGGCGGGGGCTTCCTACAATGAGCAGTTCTTC; CDR3: CASSSAGASYNEQFF
D: .; size: few; length: 18; J: TRBJ2-6; V: TRBV3-1; DNA: TGTGCCAGCAGTCCCTTACAGGGCACTACCGCTGGGGCCAACGTCCTGACTTTC; CDR3: CASSPLQGTTAGANVLTF
D: TRBD1; size: .; length: 13; J: TRBJ1-2; V: TRBV20-1; DNA: TGCAGTGTTCCTGACAGGGGAGTCTACGGCTACACCTTC; CDR3: CSVPDRGVYGYTF
D: TRBD1; size: .; length: 17; J: TRBJ2-5; V: TRBV4-1; DNA: TGCGCCAGCAGCCAGCCCCTCCGACAGGGACGTCAAGAGACCCAGTACTTC; CDR3: CASSQPLRQGRQETQYF
D: .; size: few; length: 14; J: TRBJ2-1; V: TRBV5-1; DNA: TGCGCCAGCAAAATGTTAGGACAGCCGAATGAGCAGTTCTTC; CDR3: CASKMLGQPNEQFF
D: TRBD1; size: .; length: 15; J: TRBJ2-7; V: TRBV10-3; DNA: TGTGCCATCAGCAGTGGGGACAGGGGAACCTACGAGCAGTACTTC; CDR3: CAISSGDRGTYEQYF
D: .; size: .; length: 15; J: TRBJ2-2; V: TRBV5-4; DNA: TGTGCCAGCAGCCCCCAGTTGGGTTCCACCGGGGAGCTGTTTTTT; CDR3: CASSPQLGSTGELFF
D: .; size: few; length: 13; J: TRBJ1-4; V: TRBV27; DNA: TGTGCCAGCATCGTAGAAGGGCCTGAAAAACTGTTTTTT; CDR3: CASIVEGPEKLFF
D: TRBD1; size: few; length: 12; J: TRBJ2-3; V: TRBV20-1; DNA: TGCAGTGCTATTGACAGGGCTGATACGCAGTATTTT; CDR3: CSAIDRADTQYF
D: .; size: .; length: 11; J: TRBJ2-3; V: TRBV7-2; DNA: TGTGCCAGCAGGTGGGGGGATACGCAGTATTTT; CDR3: CASRWGDTQYF
D: .; size: .; length: 14; J: TRBJ2-7; V: TRBV13; DNA: TGTGCCAGCAGCCCAAGTTCTAGGTACTACGAGCAGTACTTC; CDR3: CASSPSSRYYEQYF
D: .; size: .; length: 14; J: TRBJ2-1; V: TRBV7-2; DNA: TGTGCCAGCCAGGCGCGGGGAACATACAATGAGCAGTTCTTC; CDR3: CASQARGTYNEQFF
D: .; size: few; length: 11; J: TRBJ2-7; V: TRBV29-1; DNA: TGCAGCGTTCAAAGTCTGCACGAGCAGTACTTC; CDR3: CSVQSLHEQYF
D: .; size: .; length: 15; J: TRBJ2-5; V: TRBV18; DNA: TGTGCCAGCTCACCGGACACAGCACGGGGAGAGACCCAGTACTTC; CDR3: CASSPDTARGETQYF
D: TRBD2; size: many; length: 15; J: TRBJ2-2; V: TRBV20-1; DNA: TGCAGTGCTCGTAGGACTAGCGGGAACACCGGGGAGCTGTTTTTT; CDR3: CSARRTSGNTGELFF
D: .; size: .; length: 11; J: TRBJ1-1; V: TRBV12-3/TRBV12-4; DNA: TGTGCCAGCAGTCCCCTGGGAGAGGCTTTCTTT; CDR3: CASSPLGEAFF
D: TRBD2; size: .; length: 14; J: TRBJ2-7; V: TRBV9; DNA: TGTGCCAGCAGCGGGGGACTAGCGGACTACGAGCAGTACTTC; CDR3: CASSGGLADYEQYF
D: TRBD2; size: .; length: 15; J: TRBJ2-7; V: TRBV6-2/TRBV6-3; DNA: TGTGCCAGCAGTTACGGGACTAGCGTCTTCTACGAGCAGTACTTC; CDR3: CASSYGTSVFYEQYF
D: .; size: few; length: 11; J: TRBJ2-2; V: TRBV29-1; DNA: TGCAGCGGGCTGGGGCCCGGGGAGCTGTTTTTT; CDR3: CSGLGPGELFF
D: .; size: few; length: 16; J: TRBJ2-4; V: TRBV18; DNA: TGTGCCAGCTCACCACTTGTGACGGAGGCCAAAAACATTCAGTACTTC; CDR3: CASSPLVTEAKNIQYF
D: TRBD2; size: .; length: 14; J: TRBJ2-1; V: TRBV20-1; DNA: TGCAGTGCTAGGGTGCGGGGGGAGTCCAATGAGCAGTTCTTC; CDR3: CSARVRGESNEQFF
D: .; size: .; length: 14; J: TRBJ1-1; V: TRBV20-1; DNA: TGCAGTGCTAGGAGGGGGAGGGAATTTGCTGAAGCTTTCTTT; CDR3: CSARRGREFAEAFF
D: .; size: .; length: 17; J: TRBJ2-1; V: TRBV20-1; DNA: TGCAGTGCTAGCCCTCGAAAGCGGATGAGCTCCTACAATGAGCAGTTCTTC; CDR3: CSASPRKRMSSYNEQFF
D: TRBD1; size: few; length: 15; J: TRBJ1-1; V: TRBV20-1; DNA: TGCAGTGCCCCGGACAGGGCCAGCGGTGGCACTGAAGCTTTCTTT; CDR3: CSAPDRASGGTEAFF
D: .; size: few; length: 16; J: TRBJ2-7; V: TRBV10-3; DNA: TGTGCCATCAGTGCCGGTCCGGGACCCTACTCCTACGAGCAGTACTTC; CDR3: CAISAGPGPYSYEQYF
D: TRBD1; size: .; length: 15; J: TRBJ2-3; V: TRBV5-1; DNA: TGCGCCAGCAGCTGGACAGGGGAGATGGGAGATACGCAGTATTTT; CDR3: CASSWTGEMGDTQYF
D: .; size: few; length: 13; J: TRBJ2-1; V: TRBV4-2; DNA: TGTGCCAGCAGCCAGCCCCCATTTGATGAGCAGTTCTTC; CDR3: CASSQPPFDEQFF
D: TRBD1; size: few; length: 16; J: TRBJ1-4; V: TRBV5-1; DNA: TGCGCCAGCAGCTTGGCCCCTGGGACAGGGGGTGGAAAACTGTTTTTT; CDR3: CASSLAPGTGGGKLFF